This entry lists 15 T cell receptor beta chains sequenced from one sample in a study of T cell repertoires in cytomegalovirus infection. These receptors have no identified antigens. TCRdb reanalysed the reads using MiXCR and keeps one entry per CDR3 protein. The sample yields 380,000 or so distinct CDR3 sequences, about a third seen once. The material was cultured PBMCs, obtained from culture after CMV antigen stimulation. The receptors derive from a human donor in good health (CMV status not recorded). Some clones in this sample may be carry-over from other donors' samples.

This clonotype was seen a few times. This chain joins TRBV7-2 and TRBJ2-7; D might be TRBD1 (6 bases). Between the trimmed V and J ends, which lost 7 bases and 4 bases, there was a span of 14 bases. Looked up from germline, CDR1 is SGHTA and CDR2 is FQGNSA. The CDR3 runs 13 residues. CDR3 in amino acids: CASTSRGRYEQYF. DNA for the CDR3: TGTGCCAGCACCTCCAGGGGAAGGTACGAGCAGTACTTC.

Worth noting for this clonotype: The DNA is omitted, as the CDR3 cannot be located on it reliably, and the CDR3 follows TCRdb's listing. The chain carries TRBV6-2 or TRBV6-3 and TRBJ2-1; TRBD2 was called by the table and not checked on the DNA. The CDR3 length is 15 residues, termini included. Germline loops: CDR1 MNHEY, CDR2 SVGEGT. The CDR3 is CASNYQWASGSGGFF.

CDR3 region: CASSLALGEGGRNEQFF. The CDR3 region has the DNA TGTGCCAGCAGCTTAGCGCTTGGAGAGGGGGGTCGTAATGAGCAGTTCTTC. This chain uses TRBV7-2 with TRBJ2-1, with D tentatively TRBD1 or TRBD2 (6 bases each). CDR1 SGHTA and CDR2 FQGNSA come from the germline V gene. V was clipped by 0 bases and J by 7 bases, with 19 bases between them. The CDR3 is 17 residues long.

This clonotype was counted between two and nine times. The chain combines TRBV7-4 with TRBJ2-5, with D possibly being TRBD1 (5 bases). The CDR3 consists of 14 residues. Trimming left V 4 bases short and J 0 bases short, with 9 bases between. In germline, CDR1 is SGHVT, CDR2 SQSDAQ. The CDR3 coding sequence is TGTGCCAGCAGCTCACAGGCTTACCAAGAGACCCAGTACTTC. Translated, it gives CASSSQAYQETQYF.

Comment on this clonotype: A much larger clone lies one base from this, so it may be a read error. The chain links TRBV7-8 to TRBJ2-5, with TRBD2 identical over 10 bases. This CDR3 has 16 residues. Germline CDR1 is SGHVS and CDR2 is FQNEAQ. Trimming removed 4 bases from V and 4 bases from J; junction bases left unmatched: 9. CDR3 coding DNA: TGTGCCAGCAGCTCACCAGCGGGAGGGCTTTCAGAGACCCAGTACTTC. Residues: CASSSPAGGLSETQYF.

The chain couples TRBV12-3 or TRBV12-4 to TRBJ1-2, with D possibly TRBD1 on 6 matching bases. V was cut by 1 base and J by 6 bases, with 9 bases left in between. CDR3 length: 13 amino acids. The CDR3 region is CASSLGQVHGYTF. CDR3 DNA sequence: TGTGCCAGCAGTTTAGGACAGGTCCATGGCTACACCTTC.

This clonotype was seen more than once but under ten times. The CDR3 loop is CASSSAGLTEAFF. The CDR3, as DNA: TGTGCCAGCAGTTCCGCGGGCTTGACTGAAGCTTTCTTT. The gene calls are TRBV27 and TRBJ1-1, with D unresolved. The CDR3 runs to 13 residues. The germline V and J ends were trimmed by 4 bases and 5 bases, with 11 bases remaining between them. Germline V gene lookup returns CDR1 MNHEY and CDR2 SMNVEV (reference sequence).

This clonotype has just a few counts. The chain has TRBV27 and TRBJ2-1; 12 positions agree with TRBD2. Per the germline V gene, CDR1 is MNHEY and CDR2 is SMNVEV (reference sequence). The V segment lost 5 bases and the J segment 8 bases; nucleotides outside the gene matches: 7. This CDR3 is built from 15 residues. CDR3 in amino acids: CASSPTSGRWHEQFF. The CDR3, as DNA: TGTGCCAGCAGTCCGACTAGCGGGAGATGGCATGAGCAGTTCTTC.

In regard to this clonotype: One junction end does not reproduce the germline sequence, and a read error may be involved. This rearrangement joins TRBV20-1 to TRBJ1-5; D is uncertain. The CDR3 is 13 residues long. Germline V gives CDR1 DFQATT, CDR2 SNEGSKA (reference sequence). The CDR3 region has the DNA TGCAGCGCTATAGAGGTTCACAATCAGCCCCAGCATTTT. Amino acid sequence: CSAIEVHNQPQHF.

This sequence joins TRBV15 and TRBJ2-3, with D perhaps matching TRBD1 (6 bases). CDR3 size: 14 residues. Germline-derived CDR1 and CDR2 are LNHNV and YYDKDF (reference sequence). The V and J ends lost 7 bases and 1 base respectively, with 12 bases between them. CDR3 residues: CATNRDQRTDTQYF. The DNA of the CDR3 is TGTGCCACCAACAGGGACCAACGCACAGATACGCAGTATTTT.

The chain combines TRBV19 with TRBJ1-1; D is possibly TRBD1 (6 bases). Per germline, CDR1 LNHDA and CDR2 SQIVND (reference sequence). With 6 bases removed from V and 0 bases from J, the gap between germline ends came to 14 bases. CDR3 size: 15 residues. The CDR3 is CASRTGSGVNTEAFF. In nucleotides, the CDR3 is TGTGCCAGTAGGACAGGTTCAGGAGTGAACACTGAAGCTTTCTTT.

This clonotype was counted between two and nine times. The chain uses TRBV24-1 and TRBJ2-1, with no clear D. CDR1 KGHDR and CDR2 SFDVKD come from the germline V gene. The V and J ends lost 0 bases and 10 bases respectively, with 9 bases between them. CDR3 size: 13 residues. CDR3 protein: CATSDLALGEQFF. CDR3 nucleotide sequence: TGTGCCACCAGTGATTTGGCTTTGGGGGAGCAGTTCTTC.

This sequence joins TRBV6-2 or TRBV6-3 and TRBJ2-3; 7 nucleotides align to TRBD1. CDR1 is MNHEY, CDR2 SVGEGT, per germline. The trim removed 6 bases at V and 3 bases at J, leaving 12 bases unmatched. This CDR3 is built from 16 residues. Written as DNA, the CDR3 is TGTGCCAGCAGCCAACCGCAGGGGGAAGGTACAGATACGCAGTATTTT. Translation: CASSQPQGEGTDTQYF.

The rearrangement links TRBV7-2 to TRBJ1-1; D is undetermined. CDR3 length: 12 residues. The V and J ends lost 5 bases and 8 bases respectively, with 12 bases between them. Per germline, CDR1 SGHTA and CDR2 FQGNSA. CDR3 amino acids: CASSQAREEAFF. CDR3 sequence (DNA): TGTGCCAGCAGCCAGGCTCGAGAAGAAGCTTTCTTT.

The chain employs TRBV9 and TRBJ2-1, with 9 nucleotides matching TRBD2. After removal of 0 bases from V and 7 bases from J, the junction contained 11 bases not matched to a gene. Germline CDR1 reads SGDLS; CDR2 reads YYNGEE. This CDR3 spans 17 amino acids. The CDR3: CASSVAGAGGPRNEQFF. The CDR3 nucleotides are TGTGCCAGCAGCGTAGCTGGTGCGGGAGGGCCGAGGAATGAGCAGTTCTTC.